What follows is one T cell receptor beta chain and its context. Its specificity is unknown. The donors were members of the roughly 120-subject validation cohort (separate from the approximately 670-subject first cohort). CDR3 length: 16 residues. Unmatched junction bases numbered 6, after V lost 1 base and J lost 5 bases. The germline CDR1 and CDR2 sequences are SEHNR and FQNEAQ (reference sequence). This sample is part of a study of cytomegalovirus exposure and HLA in healthy donors. The data were produced by immunoSEQ multiplex PCR, yet TCRdb's version contains in-frame clones alone and is incomplete. The sample records tens of thousands of clones, roughly 90% being singletons. Findings of the study overall: The finding came from a later analysis; first-cohort TCR clusters tended to co-occur in the 90 to 150 validation repertoires. While the bulk of TCR sequences proved rare, some public TCRs turned up in many donors. Reportedly, diagnosis of cytomegalovirus status by the classifier showed high specificity and sensitivity.

The clonotype comes from a woman between 18 and 29 years old in good health and CMV-seronegative. The chain recombines TRBV7-9 with TRBJ2-1, with 9 bases fitting TRBD2. The specimen sequenced was PBMCs. The CDR3 spells CASSLGSAGGNNEQFF. The DNA for the CDR3 is TGTGCCAGCAGCTTAGGGTCAGCGGGGGGCAACAATGAGCAGTTCTTC. The whole variable domain, filled in from reference TRBV7-9 and TRBJ2-1, reads DTGVSQNPRHKITKRGQNVTFRCDPISEHNRLYWYRQTLGQGPEFLTYFQNEAQLEKSRLLSDRFSAERPKGSFSTLEIQRTEQGDSAMYLCASSLGSAGGNNEQFFGPGTRLTVL.